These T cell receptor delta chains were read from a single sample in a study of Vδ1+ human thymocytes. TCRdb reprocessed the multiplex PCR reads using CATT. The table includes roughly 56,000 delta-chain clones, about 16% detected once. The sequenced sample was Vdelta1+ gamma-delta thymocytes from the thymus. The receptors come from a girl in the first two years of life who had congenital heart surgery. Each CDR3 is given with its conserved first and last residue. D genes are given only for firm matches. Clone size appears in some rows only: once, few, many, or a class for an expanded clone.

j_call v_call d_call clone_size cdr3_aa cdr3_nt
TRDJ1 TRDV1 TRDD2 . CALGDPRAFLLRMVTDKLIF TGTGCTCTTGGGGACCCTCGAGCCTTCCTACTACGTATGGTCACCGATAAACTCATCTTT
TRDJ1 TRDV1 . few CALGDPGLPIRLGVQYTDKLIF TGTGCTCTTGGGGACCCCGGCCTTCCTATTAGACTGGGGGTCCAGTACACCGATAAACTCATCTTT
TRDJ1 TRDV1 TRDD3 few CALGYPPYLGDYTDKLIF TGTGCTCTTGGGTACCCCCCCTACTTGGGGGACTACACCGATAAACTCATCTTT
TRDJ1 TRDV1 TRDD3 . CALGVPHSLSCTGGQNTDKLIF TGTGCTCTTGGGGTCCCACACTCCTTGAGCTGTACTGGGGGACAAAACACCGATAAACTCATCTTT
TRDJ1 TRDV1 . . CALREPGLKSGFKDDDTDKLIF TGTGCTCTTAGGGAACCCGGCCTGAAGAGTGGGTTTAAGGACGACGACACCGATAAACTCATCTTT
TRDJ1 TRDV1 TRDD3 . CALGECPFWGSDKPIF TGTGCTCTTGGGGAATGCCCCTTCTGGGGGTCCGATAAACCCATCTTT
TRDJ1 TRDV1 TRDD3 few CALGPSPLPTDWGIRADKLIF TGTGCTCTTGGGCCTAGCCCACTTCCTACAGACTGGGGGATACGCGCCGATAAACTCATCTTT
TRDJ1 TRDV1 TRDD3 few CALGPRAKAFLIVGDTKLIF TGTGCTCTTGGGCCACGGGCTAAGGCCTTCCTAATAGTGGGGGATACTAAACTCATCTTT
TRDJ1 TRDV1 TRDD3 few CALGEILHWGTRYTDKLIF TGTGCTCTTGGGGAAATCCTACACTGGGGGACTCGTTACACCGATAAACTCATCTTT
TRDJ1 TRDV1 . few CALGELDRVLAFVTDKLIF TGTGCTCTTGGGGAACTAGATCGGGTACTGGCCTTTGTAACCGATAAACTCATCTTT
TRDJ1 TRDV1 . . CALLLLQVGSKLIF TGTGCTCTTCTCCTCCTACAAGTGGGCAGTAAACTCATCTTT
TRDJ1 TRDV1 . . CALGKIGARPAYTDKLIF TGTGCTCTTGGGAAAATCGGAGCCCGGCCCGCTTACACCGATAAACTCATCTTT
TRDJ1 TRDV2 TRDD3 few CACDTSRGIHKLIF TGTGCCTGCGACACGTCCCGGGGGATACATAAACTCATCTTT
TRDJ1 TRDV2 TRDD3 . CACATNISWGIRVSLLDKLIF TGTGCCTGTGCAACCAACATCTCCTGGGGGATACGCGTATCCCTGCTCGATAAACTCATCTTT
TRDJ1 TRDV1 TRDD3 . CALGPGGTRTEYWGRHTDKLIF TGTGCTCTTGGCCCCGGTGGTACCCGGACCGAGTACTGGGGGCGTCACACCGATAAACTCATCTTT
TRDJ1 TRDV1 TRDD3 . CALGEPTGLGARYTDKLIF TGTGCTCTTGGGGAACCGACAGGCCTGGGGGCCCGATACACCGATAAACTCATCTTT
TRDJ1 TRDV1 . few CALGAPASGHTDKLIF TGTGCTCTTGGGGCCCCAGCCTCCGGCCATACCGATAAACTCATCTTT
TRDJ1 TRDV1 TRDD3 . CALGELVNEGIPSLTDKLIF TGTGCTCTTGGGGAACTAGTCAATGAAGGGATACCGTCCCTCACCGATAAACTCATCTTT
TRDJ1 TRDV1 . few CALGAPVRGHLGDLYTDKLIF TGTGCTCTTGGGGCCCCAGTGCGGGGGCATCTTGGGGACCTGTACACCGATAAACTCATCTTT
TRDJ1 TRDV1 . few CALGELRPLHDLGGTDKLIF TGTGCTCTTGGGGAACTACGGCCCTTACACGACCTAGGAGGGACCGATAAACTCATCTTT
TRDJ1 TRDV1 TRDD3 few CALGELGIILPPPGGPYTDKLTF TGTGCTCTTGGGGAACTTGGAATCATACTCCCTCCCCCTGGGGGCCCGTACACCGATAAACTCACCTTT
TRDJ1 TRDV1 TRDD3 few CALGELSRGPVTGGTHLYTDKLIF TGTGCTCTTGGGGAACTAAGTCGGGGACCTGTCACTGGGGGGACGCACCTGTACACCGATAAACTCATCTTT
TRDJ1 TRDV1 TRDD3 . CALGELGTPTGNINWGRYYTDKLIF TGTGCTCTTGGGGAACTCGGGACCCCTACAGGGAATATAAACTGGGGGCGTTATTACACCGATAAACTCATCTTT
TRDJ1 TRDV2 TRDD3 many CACDTEALIRGILYMYTDKLIF TGTGCCTGTGACACAGAAGCGTTAATCCGGGGGATACTCTATATGTACACCGATAAACTCATCTTT
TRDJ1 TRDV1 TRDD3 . CALGERPWGIEYTDKLIF TGTGCTCTTGGGGAACGACCCTGGGGGATAGAATACACCGATAAACTCATCTTT